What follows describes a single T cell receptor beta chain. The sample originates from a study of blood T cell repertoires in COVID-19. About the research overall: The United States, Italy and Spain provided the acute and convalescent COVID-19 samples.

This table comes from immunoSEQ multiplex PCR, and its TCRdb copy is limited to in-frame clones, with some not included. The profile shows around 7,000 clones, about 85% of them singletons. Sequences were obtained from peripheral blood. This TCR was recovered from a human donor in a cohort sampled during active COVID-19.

Here the CDR3 reads CASSFRDRGRQETQYF. Here the CDR3 DNA reads TGTGCCAGCAGTTTCCGGGACAGGGGGCGACAAGAGACCCAGTACTTC. V usage is TRBV28 and J usage is TRBJ2-5, with TRBD1 identical over 12 bases. The CDR3 spans 16 residues. The trim removed 3 bases at V and 2 bases at J, leaving 4 bases unmatched. Germline V gene sequence: CDR1 MDHEN, CDR2 SYDVKM.